This T cell receptor (beta chain) is from a study of cytomegalovirus exposure and HLA in healthy donors. This clone has only a few counts. CDR1 is LNHDA and CDR2 is SQIVND in the germline V gene (reference sequence). The CDR3 contains 15 residues. V was pared by 1 base and J by 4 bases, with 11 bases between. The PCR contained 60 Vbeta and 13 Jbeta primers. The method was immunoSEQ multiplex PCR; TCRdb's version includes in-frame clones alone and lacks a portion of them. The sample consists of fewer than 100,000 clones, roughly 8.2% of them appearing once. The sequencing sample was made of PBMCs. The receptor comes from a man in his fifties or sixties in good health and CMV-seronegative. The chain carries TRBV19 and TRBJ1-5; a weak D match, TRBD1 (5 bases). DNA of the CDR3: TGTGCCAGTAGTATAGTTGGAGGGGTGAATCAGCCCCAGCATTTT. Its translation is CASSIVGGVNQPQHF.